Listed here are 23 T cell receptor beta chains from one sample, sequenced in a study of blood T cell repertoires in COVID-19 (dated by TCRdb to the early 2020s). The method behind the library was the immunoSEQ multiplex PCR assay. TCRdb retrieved this table from immuneACCESS and kept in-frame rearrangements only. Not all clones are present; in checked studies, unresolved V genes account for under half, and no reason is known for the remainder. For this sample the table gives some 200,000 clones, of which 70% to 85% were detected only once. The biggest ten clones account for 6% to 8% of the sample. Sequenced sample: peripheral blood. Source of these receptors: a human donor with acute or convalescent COVID-19. The donor label of this sample is uncertain.

The chain recombines TRBV9 with TRBJ2-3; a possible D gene is TRBD2 (5 bases). V dropped 0 bases and J dropped 5 bases, with 10 bases sitting between them. Germline values: CDR1 SGDLS, CDR2 YYNGEE. This CDR3 has 14 residues. The CDR3 loop reads CASSVARRGDTQYF. For the CDR3, the DNA is TGTGCCAGCAGCGTAGCCCGACGGGGAGATACGCAGTATTTT.

The chain is built from TRBV4-2 and TRBJ2-1; TRBD1 matches 8 bases. V was pared by 1 base and J by 8 bases, with 10 bases of the junction left unmatched. Germline lookup yields CDR1 LGHNA and CDR2 YNFKEQ. This CDR3 is built from 16 residues. CDR3 residues: CASSQVGAGGTDEQFF. In DNA, the CDR3 is TGTGCCAGCAGCCAAGTCGGGGCAGGGGGCACGGATGAGCAGTTCTTC.

This chain links TRBV24-1 with TRBJ2-6, with D possibly matching TRBD1 (6 bases). CDR1 and CDR2 from the germline V gene are KGHDR and SFDVKD. This CDR3 has 15 amino acids. V was clipped by 7 bases and J by 4 bases, with 13 bases between them. The CDR3 sequence: CATSVYRAGANVLTF. The DNA for the CDR3 is TGTGCCACCAGCGTTTACAGGGCCGGGGCCAACGTCCTGACTTTC.

The table lists this clone with a few counts. The V gene is TRBV2, the J gene TRBJ1-2; 9 bases are a match to TRBD1. This CDR3 spans 15 amino acids. Germline V gives CDR1 SNHLY, CDR2 FYNNEI. With 7 bases clipped from V and 5 bases from J, the junction kept 11 bases outside the gene matches. The CDR3 DNA sequence: TGTGCCAGCATCGGGACAGGGATATTGGGTTATGGCTACACCTTC. Encoded protein: CASIGTGILGYGYTF.

The chain uses TRBV27 and TRBJ1-1; D is possibly TRBD1 (6 bases). The CDR3 extends over 14 amino acids. Germline assignment: CDR1 MNHEY and CDR2 SMNVEV (reference sequence). V lost 5 bases and J lost 4, with 14 bases in between. In DNA, the CDR3 is TGTGCCAGCAGTCAAAACAGGGTCAGCACTGAAGCTTTCTTT. Translating gives CASSQNRVSTEAFF.

The CDR3 here is CASSPHWRDRGNEQFF. The DNA of the CDR3 is TGTGCCAGCAGCCCACATTGGCGGGACAGGGGCAATGAGCAGTTCTTC. This rearrangement joins TRBV7-2 to TRBJ2-1, with 10 bases identical to TRBD1. The germline gives CDR1 SGHTA, CDR2 FQGNSA. The CDR3 is 16 residues long. The J segment lost 6 bases and the V segment lost 5 bases, leaving 10 bases of the junction unmatched.

This chain connects TRBV12-3 or TRBV12-4 to TRBJ1-3; D not resolved. Between the trimmed V and J ends, which lost 7 bases and 7 bases, there was a span of 8 bases. The CDR3 is 11 residues long. This CDR3 is CASKSGNTIYF. CDR3 sequence (DNA): TGTGCCAGCAAGTCCGGGAACACCATATATTTT.

CDR3 bases: TGTGCCAGCAGTGAACGGGATACGCAGTATTTT. It translates to CASSERDTQYF. V is TRBV13 and J is TRBJ2-3; D unclear. V was shortened by 6 bases and J by 6 bases, with 7 bases between the two germline ends. From germline, CDR1 is PRHDT and CDR2 FYEKMQ (reference sequence). CDR3 length equals 11 residues.

Turning to this clone: This CDR3 is also generated by other DNA sequences in the sample. This chain connects TRBV5-1 to TRBJ2-1; TRBD2 aligns across 10 bases. Germline V CDR1 and CDR2: SGHRS, YFSETQ. CDR3 length: 15 residues. The V and J ends lost 0 bases and 5 bases, in that order; junction bases with no gene match: 2. CDR3 DNA: TGCGCCAGCAGCTTGGCACTAGCGGGGAACAATGAGCAGTTCTTC. Translated: CASSLALAGNNEQFF.

The rearrangement links TRBV20-1 to TRBJ2-6; 7 bases align to TRBD1. CDR1 is DFQATT, CDR2 SNEGSKA, per germline (reference sequence). This CDR3 comprises 16 residues. V shed 3 bases, J shed 2 bases, and the junction held 7 bases outside the gene matches. CDR3: CSASRQGVTGANVLTF. The DNA of the CDR3 is TGCAGTGCTAGTCGACAGGGCGTAACTGGGGCCAACGTCCTGACTTTC.

The chain recombines TRBV24-1 with TRBJ1-4, with TRBD1 identical over 9 bases. CDR1 KGHDR and CDR2 SFDVKD come from the germline V gene. V trimming: 7 bases; J trimming: 10 bases; junction bases outside the gene matches: 12. This CDR3 region has 15 residues. In DNA form, the CDR3 reads TGTGCCACCAGATCTCCTAGAGGGACAGGGCGAAAACTGTTTTTT. This codes for CATRSPRGTGRKLFF.

The gene calls are TRBV24-1 and TRBJ2-5; no clear D. V shed 3 bases and J shed 0 bases, with 7 bases lying between them. This CDR3 has 14 amino acids. Germline V gives CDR1 KGHDR, CDR2 SFDVKD. CDR3 in amino acids: CATSDHQYQETQYF. The CDR3 region has the DNA TGTGCCACCAGTGATCATCAGTACCAAGAGACCCAGTACTTC.

This chain joins TRBV13 and TRBJ1-5, with D possibly being TRBD1 (5 bases). The germline V gene encodes CDR1 PRHDT and CDR2 FYEKMQ (reference sequence). Trimming took 0 bases from V and 3 from J, leaving 24 bases between them. There are 20 residues in the CDR3. DNA of the CDR3: TGTGCCAGCAGCTTAGGCCGGTCTAGGGGCCTCACCCCCCACAATCAGCCCCAGCATTTT. The encoded protein is CASSLGRSRGLTPHNQPQHF.

The table lists this clone with a few counts. V and J are TRBV5-1 and TRBJ2-7; 7 nucleotides line up with TRBD2. CDR1 is SGHRS and CDR2 is YFSETQ in the germline V gene. V lost 0 bases to trimming and J lost 7 bases; unmatched junction nucleotides: 4. The CDR3 is 13 amino acids. The CDR3 sequence is CASSLAPSGEQYF. For the CDR3, the DNA is TGCGCCAGCAGCTTGGCCCCTAGCGGAGAGCAGTACTTC.

The genes are TRBV11-2 and TRBJ2-2; TRBD2 is a possible D gene (5 bases). Trimming cost V 7 bases and J 0 bases, with 12 bases left between them. The germline CDR1 and CDR2 sequences are SGHAT and FQNNGV. The CDR3 is 15 amino acids. This chain's CDR3 is CASKDIGANTGELFF. The CDR3 DNA reads TGTGCCAGCAAGGATATCGGGGCGAACACCGGGGAGCTGTTTTTT.

The chain couples TRBV25-1 to TRBJ2-7; 10 bases are shared with TRBD1. Trimming took 4 bases from V and 0 from J; bases not matched to a gene: 12. This CDR3 is built from 18 residues. Germline CDR1 is MGHDK and CDR2 is SYGVNS. CDR3 amino acids: CASSGRDRGPLSSYEQYF. DNA of the CDR3: TGTGCCAGCAGTGGCCGGGACAGGGGCCCCTTAAGCTCCTACGAGCAGTACTTC.

The chain joins TRBV18 to TRBJ2-1; D may be TRBD1 (6 bases). Looked up from germline, CDR1 is KGHSH and CDR2 is LQKENI. The CDR3 spans 14 residues. V lost 6 bases, J lost 4 bases, and 13 bases lay in between. The CDR3 DNA reads as TGTGCCAGCTCGGCAGGGGTGGGGTACAATGAGCAGTTCTTC. It encodes CASSAGVGYNEQFF.

The V and J genes are TRBV19 and TRBJ1-1, with TRBD1 matching over 12 bases. This CDR3 spans 16 amino acids. Germline V gene sequence: CDR1 LNHDA, CDR2 SQIVND (reference sequence). V lost 5 bases, J lost 5 bases, and 9 bases stayed unmatched. The CDR3 sequence: CASSPRDRGRVTEAFF. DNA of the CDR3: TGTGCCAGTAGTCCCCGGGACAGGGGGCGGGTTACTGAAGCTTTCTTT.

This chain joins TRBV7-3 and TRBJ1-5; 11 positions match TRBD1. The CDR3 is made up of 18 amino acids. Germline V gene data show CDR1 as SGHTA and CDR2 as FQGTGA. J was trimmed by 4 bases and V by 8 bases; bases with no gene match: 16. The CDR3 coding sequence is TGTGCCAGCGGAGCTGAGTGGACAGGGGGCTTATGGAATCAGCCCCAGCATTTT. Its translation: CASGAEWTGGLWNQPQHF. The entire variable domain, with the rest obtained from reference TRBV7-3 and TRBJ1-5, is as follows: GAGVSQTPSNKVTEKGKYVELRCDPISGHTALYWYRQSLGQGPEFLIYFQGTGAADDSGLPNDRFFAVRPEGSVSTLKIQRTERGDSAVYLCASGAEWTGGLWNQPQHFGDGTRLSIL.

This chain joins TRBV19 and TRBJ1-3; D gene uncertain. The CDR3 contains 16 residues. Germline V gene lookup returns CDR1 LNHDA and CDR2 SQIVND (reference sequence). Trimming removed 2 bases at V and 0 bases at J, with 11 bases between. The CDR3 DNA reads as TGTGCCAGTAGTATACCCGGCGGATCCTCTGGAAACACCATATATTTT. Encoded protein: CASSIPGGSSGNTIYF.

The chain is built from TRBV5-4 and TRBJ2-5; TRBD2 aligns across 10 bases. Germline V gives CDR1 SGHNT, CDR2 YYREEE (reference sequence). The CDR3 is 15 residues long. The V gene end was trimmed by 4 bases and the J gene end by 7 bases; junction bases not matched to a gene: 10. For the CDR3, the DNA is TGTGCCAGCAGCCCCGGGACTAGCGCGGAGGGGACCCAGTACTTC. This encodes CASSPGTSAEGTQYF.

V gene TRBV19 combines with J gene TRBJ2-1; a possible D gene is TRBD2 (6 bases). Trimming cost V 2 bases and J 2 bases, with 10 bases left between them. Germline V lookup: CDR1 LNHDA, CDR2 SQIVND (reference sequence). The CDR3 runs to 15 residues. The CDR3 reads CASSIRGGAYNEQFF. The CDR3 DNA reads TGTGCCAGTAGTATAAGGGGCGGGGCCTACAATGAGCAGTTCTTC.

The chain couples TRBV19 to TRBJ2-1; D is unclear. The germline CDR1 and CDR2 sequences are LNHDA and SQIVND (reference sequence). This CDR3 is 11 amino acids long. Trimming shortened V by 5 bases and J by 4 bases, and 3 bases separated the two germline ends. The CDR3: CASSEYNEQFF. The CDR3 DNA follows: TGTGCCAGTAGTGAGTACAATGAGCAGTTCTTC.